This T cell receptor beta chain was recovered during a study of shared clonotypes between healthy human individuals. Trimming stripped 0 bases from V and 4 bases from J, with 6 bases between. Germline CDR1 and CDR2: MNHNS and SASEGT. CDR3 length: 14 residues. Clones were sequenced by immunoSEQ multiplex PCR, and TCRdb holds only the in-frame ones, with some missing. The table has approximately 700,000 clones, roughly 72% seen once. The TCR originated in a woman aged 30 to 39 in good health. This chain uses TRBV6-1 with TRBJ2-2; no clear D gene. The sequenced sample consisted of memory CD4+ T cells sorted from blood. Subset described: CD45RA-negative fraction. The CDR3 here is CASSEARVTGELFF. CDR3 bases: TGTGCCAGCAGTGAAGCTAGAGTCACCGGGGAGCTGTTTTTT.